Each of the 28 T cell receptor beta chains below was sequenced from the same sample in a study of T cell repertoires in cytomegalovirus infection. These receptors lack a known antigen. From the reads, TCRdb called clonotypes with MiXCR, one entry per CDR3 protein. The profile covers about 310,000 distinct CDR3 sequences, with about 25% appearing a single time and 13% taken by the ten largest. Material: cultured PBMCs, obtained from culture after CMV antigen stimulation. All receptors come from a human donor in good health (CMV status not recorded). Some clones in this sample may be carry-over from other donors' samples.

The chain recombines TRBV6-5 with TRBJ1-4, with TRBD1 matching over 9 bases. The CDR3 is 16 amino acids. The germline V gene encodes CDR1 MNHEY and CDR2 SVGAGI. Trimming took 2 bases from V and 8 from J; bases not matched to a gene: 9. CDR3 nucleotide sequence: TGTGCCAGCAGTTACACTCCACAGGGGGCGAGCGAAAAACTGTTTTTT. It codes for CASSYTPQGASEKLFF.

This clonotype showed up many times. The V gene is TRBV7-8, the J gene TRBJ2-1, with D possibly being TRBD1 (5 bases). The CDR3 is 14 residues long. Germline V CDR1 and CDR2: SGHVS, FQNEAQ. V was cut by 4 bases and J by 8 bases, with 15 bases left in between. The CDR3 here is CASSSRVPIDEQFF. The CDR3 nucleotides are TGTGCCAGCAGCTCCAGGGTGCCCATCGATGAGCAGTTCTTC.

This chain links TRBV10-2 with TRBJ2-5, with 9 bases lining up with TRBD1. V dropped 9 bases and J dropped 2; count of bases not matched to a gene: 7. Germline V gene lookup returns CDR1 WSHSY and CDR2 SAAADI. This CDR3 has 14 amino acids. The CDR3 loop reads CARGDRVSQETQYF. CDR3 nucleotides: TGCGCCAGGGGGGACAGGGTTAGTCAAGAGACCCAGTACTTC.

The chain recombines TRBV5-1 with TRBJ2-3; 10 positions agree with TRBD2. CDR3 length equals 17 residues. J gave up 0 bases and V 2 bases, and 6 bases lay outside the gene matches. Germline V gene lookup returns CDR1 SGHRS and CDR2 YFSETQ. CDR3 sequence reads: CASSLLAGQGSTDTQYF. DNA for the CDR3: TGCGCCAGCAGCTTACTAGCGGGACAAGGGAGCACAGATACGCAGTATTTT.

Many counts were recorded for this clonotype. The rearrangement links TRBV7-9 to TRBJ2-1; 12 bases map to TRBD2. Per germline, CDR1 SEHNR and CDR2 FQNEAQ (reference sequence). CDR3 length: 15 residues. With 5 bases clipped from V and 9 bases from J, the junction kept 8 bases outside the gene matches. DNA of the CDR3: TGTGCCAGCAGCCCCCTAGCGGGAGGGGTAGGTGAGCAGTTCTTC. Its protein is CASSPLAGGVGEQFF.

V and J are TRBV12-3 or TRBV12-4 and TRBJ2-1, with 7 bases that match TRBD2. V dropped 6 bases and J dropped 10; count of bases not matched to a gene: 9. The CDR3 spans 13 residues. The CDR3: CASSRTRREEQFF. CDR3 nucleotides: TGTGCCAGCAGCAGGACCCGGCGGGAGGAGCAGTTCTTC.

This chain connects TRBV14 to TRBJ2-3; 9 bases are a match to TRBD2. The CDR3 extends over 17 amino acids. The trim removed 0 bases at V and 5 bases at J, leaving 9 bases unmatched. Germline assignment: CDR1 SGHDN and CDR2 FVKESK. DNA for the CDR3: TGTGCCAGCAGCCAAGAAGGCCTAGCGGGAAGGGGAGATACGCAGTATTTT. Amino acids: CASSQEGLAGRGDTQYF.

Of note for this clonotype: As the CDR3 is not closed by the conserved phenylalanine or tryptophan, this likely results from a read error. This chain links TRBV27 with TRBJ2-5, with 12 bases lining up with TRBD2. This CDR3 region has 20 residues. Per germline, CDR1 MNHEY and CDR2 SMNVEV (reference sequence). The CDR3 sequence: CASSARFPLAGGNLREAQYL. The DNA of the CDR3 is TGTGCCAGCAGTGCAAGATTTCCGCTAGCGGGAGGGAATCTAAGAGAGGCCCAGTACCTC.

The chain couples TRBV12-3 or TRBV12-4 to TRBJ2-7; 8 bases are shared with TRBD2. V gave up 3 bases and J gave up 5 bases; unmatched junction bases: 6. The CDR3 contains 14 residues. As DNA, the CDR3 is TGTGCCAGCAGTTTCACGGGAGGGTTCCACGAGCAGTACTTC. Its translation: CASSFTGGFHEQYF.

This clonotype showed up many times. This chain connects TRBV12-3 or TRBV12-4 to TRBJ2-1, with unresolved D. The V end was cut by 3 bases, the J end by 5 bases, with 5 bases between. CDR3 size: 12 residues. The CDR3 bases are TGTGCCAGCAGTTTGGGTCACAATGAGCAGTTCTTC. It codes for CASSLGHNEQFF.

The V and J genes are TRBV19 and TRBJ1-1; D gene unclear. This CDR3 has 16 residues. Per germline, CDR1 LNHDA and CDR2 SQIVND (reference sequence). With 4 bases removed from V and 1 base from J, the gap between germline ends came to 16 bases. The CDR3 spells CASSSRNWPENTEAFF. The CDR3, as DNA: TGTGCCAGTAGTAGCCGGAATTGGCCTGAGAACACTGAAGCTTTCTTT.

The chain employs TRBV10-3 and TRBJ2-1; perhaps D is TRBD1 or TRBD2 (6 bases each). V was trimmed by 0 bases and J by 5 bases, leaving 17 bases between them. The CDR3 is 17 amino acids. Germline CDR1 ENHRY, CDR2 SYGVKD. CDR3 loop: CAISESRGTPGNNEQFF. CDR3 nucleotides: TGTGCCATCAGTGAGTCACGCGGGACACCCGGTAACAATGAGCAGTTCTTC.

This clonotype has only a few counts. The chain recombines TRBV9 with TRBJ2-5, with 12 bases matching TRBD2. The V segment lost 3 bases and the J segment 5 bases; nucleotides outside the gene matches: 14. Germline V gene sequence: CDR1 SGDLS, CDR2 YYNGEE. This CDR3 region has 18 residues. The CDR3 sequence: CASSAKPRLAGVTETQYF. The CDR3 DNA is TGTGCCAGCAGCGCCAAACCGAGACTAGCGGGAGTAACGGAGACCCAGTACTTC.

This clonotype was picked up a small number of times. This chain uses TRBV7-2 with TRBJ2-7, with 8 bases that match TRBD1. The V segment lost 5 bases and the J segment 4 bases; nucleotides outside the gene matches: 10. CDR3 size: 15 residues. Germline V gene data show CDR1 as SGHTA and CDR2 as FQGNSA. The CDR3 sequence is CASSQDRTGPYEQYV. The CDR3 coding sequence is TGTGCCAGCAGCCAGGACCGGACAGGGCCGTACGAGCAGTACGTC.

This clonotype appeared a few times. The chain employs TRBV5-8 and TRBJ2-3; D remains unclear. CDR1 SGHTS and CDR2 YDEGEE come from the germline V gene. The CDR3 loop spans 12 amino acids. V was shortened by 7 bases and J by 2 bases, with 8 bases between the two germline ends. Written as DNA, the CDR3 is TGTGCCAGCGTTGGGGTCACAGATACGCAGTATTTT. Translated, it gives CASVGVTDTQYF.

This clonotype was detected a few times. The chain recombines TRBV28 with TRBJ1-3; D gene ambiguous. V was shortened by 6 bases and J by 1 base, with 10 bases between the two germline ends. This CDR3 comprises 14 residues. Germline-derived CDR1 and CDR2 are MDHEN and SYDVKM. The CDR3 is CASRPTDSGNTIYF. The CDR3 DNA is TGTGCCAGCAGGCCGACGGATTCTGGAAACACCATATATTTT.

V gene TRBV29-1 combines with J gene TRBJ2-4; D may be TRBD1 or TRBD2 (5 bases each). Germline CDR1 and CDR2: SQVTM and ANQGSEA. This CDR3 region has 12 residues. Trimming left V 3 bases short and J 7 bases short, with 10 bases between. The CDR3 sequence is CSVDSGANIQYF. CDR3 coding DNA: TGCAGCGTTGATTCCGGGGCGAACATTCAGTACTTC.

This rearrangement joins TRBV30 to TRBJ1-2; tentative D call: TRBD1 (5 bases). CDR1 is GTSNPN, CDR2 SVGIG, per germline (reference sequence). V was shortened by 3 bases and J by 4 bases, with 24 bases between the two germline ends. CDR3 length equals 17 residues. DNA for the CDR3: TGTGCCTGGAGGACCGACCGGGACCCCCGGACCCTCTATGGCTACACCTTC. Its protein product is CAWRTDRDPRTLYGYTF.

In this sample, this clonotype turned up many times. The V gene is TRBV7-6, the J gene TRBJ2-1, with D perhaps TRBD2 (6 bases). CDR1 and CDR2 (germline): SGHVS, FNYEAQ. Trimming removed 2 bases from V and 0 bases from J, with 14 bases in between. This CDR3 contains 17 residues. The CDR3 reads CASSLTGGVTSYNEQFF. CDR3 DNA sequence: TGTGCCAGCAGCTTAACGGGCGGGGTCACCTCCTACAATGAGCAGTTCTTC.

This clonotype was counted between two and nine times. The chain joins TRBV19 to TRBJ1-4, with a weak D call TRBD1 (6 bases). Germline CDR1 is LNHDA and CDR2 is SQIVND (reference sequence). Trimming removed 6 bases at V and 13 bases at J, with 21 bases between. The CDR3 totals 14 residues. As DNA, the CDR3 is TGTGCCAGTAGCTTGACAGGTCGGTTTTCGGGACTGTTTTTT. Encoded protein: CASSLTGRFSGLFF.

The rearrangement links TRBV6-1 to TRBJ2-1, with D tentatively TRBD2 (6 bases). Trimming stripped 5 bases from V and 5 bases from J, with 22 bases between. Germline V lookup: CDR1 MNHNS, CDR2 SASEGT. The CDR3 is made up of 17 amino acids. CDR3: CASSYFQKVAADNEQFF. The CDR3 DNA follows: TGTGCCAGCAGTTACTTCCAGAAGGTAGCGGCGGACAATGAGCAGTTCTTC.

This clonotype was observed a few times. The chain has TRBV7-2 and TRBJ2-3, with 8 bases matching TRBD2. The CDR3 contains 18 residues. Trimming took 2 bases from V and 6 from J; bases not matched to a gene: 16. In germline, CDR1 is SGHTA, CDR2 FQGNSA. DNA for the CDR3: TGTGCCAGCAGCTTAAATCCCTTGGGAGCGGGAGATTTTGATACGCAGTATTTT. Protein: CASSLNPLGAGDFDTQYF.

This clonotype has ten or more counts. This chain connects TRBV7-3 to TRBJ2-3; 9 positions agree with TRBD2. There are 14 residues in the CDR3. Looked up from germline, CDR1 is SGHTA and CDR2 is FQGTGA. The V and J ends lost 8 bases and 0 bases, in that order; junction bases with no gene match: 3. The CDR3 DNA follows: TGTGCCAGCGGAACTAGCGGGAGCACAGATACGCAGTATTTT. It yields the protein CASGTSGSTDTQYF.

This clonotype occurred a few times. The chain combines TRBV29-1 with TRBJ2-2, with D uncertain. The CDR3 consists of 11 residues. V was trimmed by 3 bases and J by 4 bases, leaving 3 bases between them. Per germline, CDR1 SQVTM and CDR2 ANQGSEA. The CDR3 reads CSVELTGELFF. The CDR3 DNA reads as TGCAGCGTTGAGCTCACCGGGGAGCTGTTTTTT.

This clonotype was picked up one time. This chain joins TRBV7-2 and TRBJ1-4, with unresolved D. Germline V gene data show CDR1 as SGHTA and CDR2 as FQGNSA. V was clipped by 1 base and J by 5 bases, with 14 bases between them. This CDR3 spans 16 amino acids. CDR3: CASSLVSWELNEKLFF. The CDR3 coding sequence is TGTGCCAGCAGCTTAGTGTCGTGGGAGTTAAATGAAAAACTGTTTTTT. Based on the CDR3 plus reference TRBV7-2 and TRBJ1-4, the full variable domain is GAGVSQSPSNKVTEKGKDVELRCDPISGHTALYWYRQSLGQGLEFLIYFQGNSAPDKSGLPSDRFSAERTGGSVSTLTIQRTQQEDSAVYLCASSLVSWELNEKLFFGSGTQLSVL.

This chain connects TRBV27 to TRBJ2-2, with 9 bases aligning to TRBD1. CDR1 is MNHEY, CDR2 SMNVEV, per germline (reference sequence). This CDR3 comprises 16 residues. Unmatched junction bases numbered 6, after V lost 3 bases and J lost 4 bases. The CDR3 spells CASSFGQGRFTGELFF. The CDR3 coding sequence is TGTGCCAGCAGTTTCGGACAGGGGAGATTCACCGGGGAGCTGTTTTTT.

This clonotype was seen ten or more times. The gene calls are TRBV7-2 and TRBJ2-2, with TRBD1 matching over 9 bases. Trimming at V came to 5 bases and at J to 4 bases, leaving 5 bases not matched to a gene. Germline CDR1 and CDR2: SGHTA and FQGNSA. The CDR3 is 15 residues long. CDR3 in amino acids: CASSRGQGFTGELFF. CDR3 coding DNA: TGTGCCAGCAGCCGTGGACAGGGGTTCACCGGGGAGCTGTTTTTT.

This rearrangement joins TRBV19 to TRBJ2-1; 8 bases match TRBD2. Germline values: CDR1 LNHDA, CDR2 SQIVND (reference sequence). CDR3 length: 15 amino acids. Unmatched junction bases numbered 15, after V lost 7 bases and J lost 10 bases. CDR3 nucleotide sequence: TGTGCCAGTATGGGCTGGTTAGCGGGATCACGGGAGCAGTTCTTC. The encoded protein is CASMGWLAGSREQFF.